The present T cell receptor (beta chain) was sequenced within a study of cytomegalovirus exposure and HLA in healthy donors. V lost 3 bases and J lost 7; bases outside the gene matches: 8. The CDR3 totals 14 residues. Germline CDR1 and CDR2: SEHNR and FQNEAQ (reference sequence). The PCR employed 60 Vbeta primers together with 13 Jbeta primers. Sequencing was performed with immunoSEQ multiplex PCR; in TCRdb, only in-frame clones are kept and a portion is missing. Of 120,000 or so clones in the sample, roughly 78% were seen once. The sequenced sample consisted of PBMCs. The TCR sequence derives from a young man in good health and CMV-seronegative. This sequence joins TRBV7-9 and TRBJ2-5; 7 bases are a match to TRBD1. The DNA of the CDR3 is TGTGCCAGCAGCTTGGGGACAGCGGTCACGACCCAGTACTTC. As protein: CASSLGTAVTTQYF.